This entry lists 27 T cell receptor beta chains sequenced from one sample in a study of blood T cell repertoires in COVID-19. TCRdb keeps only in-frame clones here, not all; method: immunoSEQ multiplex PCR. Among under 55,000 clones listed, approximately 87% were seen once. The sample taken for sequencing was peripheral blood. The receptors here all came from a woman older than 75 with COVID-19, enrolled during active disease.

CDR3 DNA: TGTGCCAGCAGTTCCCAGGGGGCGCGGAACTATGGCTACACCTTC. Its protein is CASSSQGARNYGYTF. The chain joins TRBV28 to TRBJ1-2, with 8 bases aligning to TRBD1. Germline loops: CDR1 MDHEN, CDR2 SYDVKM. J gave up 2 bases and V 4 bases, and 6 bases lay outside the gene matches. This CDR3 is 15 amino acids long.

The chain employs TRBV25-1 and TRBJ2-4; D might be TRBD1 (6 bases). Germline V lookup: CDR1 MGHDK, CDR2 SYGVNS. The CDR3 has 14 amino acids. V was trimmed by 3 bases and J by 7 bases, leaving 13 bases between them. The CDR3: CASSEQGTGNIQYF. Written as DNA, the CDR3 is TGTGCCAGCAGTGAGCAGGGGACGGGGAACATTCAGTACTTC.

A few counts support this clone. The rearrangement joins TRBV5-6 to TRBJ2-7; 8 bases align to TRBD1. CDR3 length: 14 amino acids. V trimming: 7 bases; J trimming: 5 bases; junction bases outside the gene matches: 11. Per germline, CDR1 SGHDT and CDR2 YYEEEE. CDR3 coding DNA: TGTGCCAGCCGCCCGGAGGACAGGGATCACGAGCAGTACTTC. Its translation is CASRPEDRDHEQYF.

This chain connects TRBV5-1 to TRBJ1-1, with TRBD1 identical over 7 bases. The CDR3 runs 15 residues. Looked up from germline, CDR1 is SGHRS and CDR2 is YFSETQ. Losses at the gene ends were 4 bases for V and 2 bases for J; bases not matched to a gene: 8. As DNA, the CDR3 is TGCGCCAGCAGCATAACGACAGGGCTAAACACTGAAGCTTTCTTT. It codes for CASSITTGLNTEAFF.

The chain links TRBV19 to TRBJ2-1; 13 nucleotides match TRBD2. This CDR3 contains 16 residues. Germline lookup yields CDR1 LNHDA and CDR2 SQIVND (reference sequence). The junction had 3 bases not matched to a gene; V was cut back by 4 bases and J by 3 bases. CDR3 sequence reads: CASSTWTSGGYNEQFF. Here the CDR3 DNA reads TGTGCCAGTAGTACCTGGACTAGCGGGGGCTACAATGAGCAGTTCTTC.

This chain links TRBV19 with TRBJ2-7; 9 nucleotides match TRBD2. The CDR3 contains 14 residues. Trimming removed 3 bases from V and 3 bases from J; junction bases left unmatched: 3. Germline values: CDR1 LNHDA, CDR2 SQIVND (reference sequence). DNA of the CDR3: TGTGCCAGTAGTATGGCGGGAGGGCGCTACGAGCAGTACTTC. It is translated as CASSMAGGRYEQYF.

A few counts support this clone. The genes are TRBV6-5 and TRBJ1-2; D ambiguous. Germline CDR1 MNHEY, CDR2 SVGAGI. CDR3 length: 15 amino acids. Trimming took off 3 bases at V and 2 bases at J, with 13 bases between the two ends. CDR3 residues: CASSYSDGSNYGYTF. The DNA for the CDR3 is TGTGCCAGCAGTTATTCTGACGGGAGCAACTATGGCTACACCTTC.

The rearrangement joins TRBV7-8 to TRBJ2-7; TRBD1 is a possible D gene (5 bases). Per the germline V gene, CDR1 is SGHVS and CDR2 is FQNEAQ. The CDR3 length is 15 residues. With 5 bases removed from V and 2 bases from J, the gap between germline ends came to 16 bases. In DNA, the CDR3 is TGTGCCAGCAGCCTCGCGGCAGGGCAAACCTACGAGCAGTACTTC. Its protein is CASSLAAGQTYEQYF.

In nucleotides, the CDR3 is TGTGCCAGCAGTTCACGACAGGGGATTGAAGCTTTCTTT. This codes for CASSSRQGIEAFF. The chain has TRBV28 and TRBJ1-1; 8 bases match TRBD1. V lost 4 bases to trimming and J lost 7 bases; unmatched junction nucleotides: 5. The CDR3 loop spans 13 amino acids. Germline CDR1 and CDR2: MDHEN and SYDVKM.

J is TRBJ1-2 and V is TRBV5-6, with D possibly TRBD1 on 5 matching bases. Trimming cost V 0 bases and J 8 bases, with 11 bases left between them. This CDR3 comprises 13 residues. Germline V gene sequence: CDR1 SGHDT, CDR2 YYEEEE. CDR3 DNA: TGTGCCAGCAGCTTGGTGCGGGGCGGAGGCTACACCTTC. The encoded protein is CASSLVRGGGYTF.

This clone was seen a single time. The genes are TRBV11-3 and TRBJ1-1; the D is unclear. The CDR3 runs 15 residues. Germline V CDR1 and CDR2: SGHNT, YENEEA. Between the trimmed V and J ends, which lost 5 bases and 1 base, there was a span of 14 bases. The CDR3: CASSPDGSGNTEAFF. The CDR3 DNA sequence: TGTGCCAGCAGCCCAGATGGATCGGGGAACACTGAAGCTTTCTTT.

This chain uses TRBV11-2 with TRBJ1-6, with D uncertain. Germline V CDR1 and CDR2: SGHAT, FQNNGV. Trimming cost V 2 bases and J 7 bases, with 12 bases left between them. The CDR3 contains 15 residues. The CDR3 here is CASSLRSTRNSPLHF. As DNA, the CDR3 is TGTGCCAGCAGCTTACGTAGCACGCGGAATTCACCCCTCCACTTT.

The gene calls are TRBV19 and TRBJ1-1; tentative D call: TRBD1 (5 bases). CDR1 LNHDA and CDR2 SQIVND come from the germline V gene (reference sequence). CDR3 length: 18 amino acids. The V and J ends lost 3 bases and 0 bases respectively, with 20 bases between them. The CDR3, as DNA: TGTGCCAGTAGTATCGACAGACCTTCGACTCGCATGAACACTGAAGCTTTCTTT. As protein: CASSIDRPSTRMNTEAFF.

The count of this clone is one. This chain joins TRBV10-1 and TRBJ2-3; 14 bases match TRBD2. CDR3 length: 19 amino acids. Trimming took 3 bases from V and 5 from J; bases not matched to a gene: 13. CDR1 is WNHNN and CDR2 is SYGVQD in the germline V gene (reference sequence). CDR3 in amino acids: CASSDRLAGGPVFGDTQYF. The CDR3 region has the DNA TGCGCCAGCAGTGACAGACTAGCGGGGGGGCCGGTTTTTGGAGATACGCAGTATTTT.

The chain uses TRBV27 and TRBJ2-4, with 8 bases aligning to TRBD1. CDR3 size: 12 residues. With 9 bases clipped from V and 7 bases from J, the junction kept 5 bases outside the gene matches. Germline assignment: CDR1 MNHEY and CDR2 SMNVEV (reference sequence). Written as DNA, the CDR3 is TGTGCCAGGGCGACAGGGGACAACATTCAGTACTTC. Its translation: CARATGDNIQYF.

The V call is TRBV28, the J call TRBJ2-6; tentatively, D is TRBD1 (5 bases). Between the trimmed V and J ends, which lost 5 bases and 0 bases, there was a span of 14 bases. The CDR3 has 17 amino acids. The V gene's germline CDR1 is MDHEN and CDR2 SYDVKM. The chain's CDR3 is CASSPTVRSSGANVLTF. The CDR3 nucleotides are TGTGCCAGCAGTCCGACAGTGAGGAGCTCTGGGGCCAACGTCCTGACTTTC.

The V call is TRBV28, the J call TRBJ1-2; 8 nucleotides line up with TRBD1. J gave up 6 bases and V 7 bases, and 10 bases lay outside the gene matches. CDR3 length: 14 amino acids. CDR1 is MDHEN, CDR2 SYDVKM, per germline. CDR3 sequence (DNA): TGTGCCAGCACCAATCCGCAGGGGGCGCATGGCTACACCTTC. This sequence encodes CASTNPQGAHGYTF.

The rearrangement uses TRBV11-2 and TRBJ2-3, with D perhaps matching TRBD2 (7 bases). The V and J ends lost 1 base and 3 bases respectively, with 14 bases between them. Germline CDR1 reads SGHAT; CDR2 reads FQNNGV. This CDR3 has 16 amino acids. CDR3: CASSLGPRGGTDTQYF. The CDR3 coding sequence is TGTGCCAGCAGCTTAGGTCCTAGGGGGGGGACAGATACGCAGTATTTT.

This chain uses TRBV11-2 with TRBJ2-7; 12 bases agree with TRBD1. The CDR3 covers 15 residues. V shed 5 bases and J 5 bases; nucleotides not matched to a gene: 7. Germline CDR1 SGHAT, CDR2 FQNNGV. The CDR3 bases are TGTGCCAGCAGCCGAGGGACAGGGGGCCTGAACGAGCAGTACTTC. This encodes CASSRGTGGLNEQYF.

The chain couples TRBV9 to TRBJ2-7; 12 bases are a match to TRBD1. V lost 0 bases to trimming and J lost 3 bases; unmatched junction nucleotides: 10. The germline V gene encodes CDR1 SGDLS and CDR2 YYNGEE. CDR3 length: 18 residues. The CDR3: CASSVGVRGQGAFYEQYF. Here the CDR3 DNA reads TGTGCCAGCAGCGTAGGGGTCCGGGGACAGGGGGCCTTCTACGAGCAGTACTTC.

The chain joins TRBV7-9 to TRBJ1-2; weak D call: TRBD1 (5 bases). Germline V CDR1 and CDR2: SEHNR, FQNEAQ (reference sequence). V lost 4 bases and J lost 8, with 14 bases in between. This CDR3 region has 13 residues. The CDR3 DNA sequence: TGTGCCAGCAGCTCAGGCAGGGCAGACGGCTACACCTTC. Amino acids: CASSSGRADGYTF.

The chain has TRBV7-9 and TRBJ1-1, with D tentatively TRBD1 (6 bases). Looked up from germline, CDR1 is SEHNR and CDR2 is FQNEAQ (reference sequence). V lost 5 bases, J lost 7 bases, and 11 bases lay in between. This CDR3 region has 12 residues. As DNA, the CDR3 is TGTGCCAGCAGCCTTCAGGGGATTGAAGCTTTCTTT. The encoded protein is CASSLQGIEAFF.

This chain connects TRBV5-4 to TRBJ2-2; D is perhaps TRBD1 (7 bases). V dropped 6 bases and J dropped 7 bases, with 22 bases sitting between them. Per germline, CDR1 SGHNT and CDR2 YYREEE (reference sequence). CDR3 length: 16 residues. CDR3 protein: CASTVGGRGFFGELFF. DNA of the CDR3: TGTGCCAGCACCGTGGGGGGCAGGGGGTTCTTCGGGGAGCTGTTTTTT.

CDR3 sequence (DNA): TGTGCCACCAGTGATCGGCTAGCGACAGATACGCAGTATTTT. This codes for CATSDRLATDTQYF. The V gene is TRBV24-1, the J gene TRBJ2-3; tentative D call: TRBD2 (6 bases). The ends were cut back, 3 bases at V and 3 bases at J, with 9 bases in the middle. Germline assignment: CDR1 KGHDR and CDR2 SFDVKD. This CDR3 is built from 14 residues.

The chain combines TRBV13 with TRBJ1-2; maybe TRBD1 (5 bases). The CDR3 covers 13 residues. Germline CDR1 PRHDT, CDR2 FYEKMQ (reference sequence). With 5 bases removed from V and 4 bases from J, the gap between germline ends came to 11 bases. For the CDR3, the DNA is TGTGCCAGCAGCACCCGGACAAGCTATGGCTACACCTTC. Protein: CASSTRTSYGYTF.

DNA of the CDR3: TGTGCCAGCAGCCGGGGGGGGGCCACCAATCAGCCCCAGCATTTT. Translation gives CASSRGGATNQPQHF. The chain carries TRBV3-1 (or the pseudogene TRBV3-2) and TRBJ1-5, with D perhaps matching TRBD1 (6 bases). Germline CDR1 LGHDT, CDR2 YNNKEL (reference sequence). The CDR3 has 15 amino acids. The V gene lost 4 bases and the J gene lost 3 bases, with 13 bases spanning the gap.

This clone was counted only a few times. The chain uses TRBV7-2 and TRBJ1-3; D might be TRBD1 (5 bases). This CDR3 has 15 residues. V was cut by 6 bases and J by 1 base, with 13 bases left in between. In germline, CDR1 is SGHTA, CDR2 FQGNSA. The CDR3, as DNA: TGTGCCAGCAGACCCCCAGGGTGGTCTGGAAACACCATATATTTT. Translating gives CASRPPGWSGNTIYF.